A selection of T cell receptor beta chains follows, all from one sample in a study of OX40 agonist ivuxolimab in advanced cancers. Sequenced by immunoSEQ multiplex PCR; TCRdb stores in-frame clones only, minus some. Found here are under 70,000 clones, 87% of them singletons; the top ten hold around 2%. Sample: CD4+ or CD8+ T cells sorted from blood, taken in a trial of the OX40 agonist ivuxolimab. Receptor source: an adult with an advanced solid tumor such as melanoma, head and neck, liver or kidney cancer. CDR3s leave out the opening cysteine and the closing phenylalanine or tryptophan.

v_call	cdr3_length	j_call	cdr3_aa
TRBV5-8	13	TRBJ1-2	ASSQDFTGYYGYT
TRBV7-9	12	TRBJ1-1	ASTLGKLGTEAF
TRBV5-1	14	TRBJ1-3	ASSLEGPSSGNTIY
TRBV2	17	TRBJ1-5	ASRNGGDTGFRGNQPQH
TRBV6-4	10	TRBJ2-1	ASSDSLGGQF
TRBV9	11	TRBJ2-2	ASSVERSGELF
TRBV6-1	12	TRBJ1-4	ASSEAPLVGKLF
TRBV6-5	12	TRBJ1-4	ASSEQGAKEKLF
TRBV7-8	13	.	ASSLRQGASYEQY
TRBV7-9	12	TRBJ1-1	ASSLDQRNTEAF
TRBV28	12	TRBJ2-7	ASSYPDRSFEQY
TRBV7-2	12	TRBJ2-7	ASSLGGSTYEQY
TRBV13	13	TRBJ1-6	ASSSRSSYNSPLH
TRBV7-9	13	TRBJ2-7	ASSRGTSGIYEQY
TRBV5-1	13	TRBJ1-4	ATGTGRSTNEKLF
TRBV27	15	TRBJ1-1	ASSFEGGTGDHTEAF
TRBV11-2	8	TRBJ2-3	ASMGDTQY
TRBV19	14	TRBJ2-7	ASSIRGAGFSYEQY
TRBV5-1	14	TRBJ2-3	ASSFLGTGGSDTQY
TRBV28	11	TRBJ1-1	ASSLRENTEAF
TRBV6-5	13	TRBJ1-2	ASSYSSGQLVGYT
TRBV10-3	14	TRBJ2-7	AISDPTGTGRYEQY
TRBV2	13	TRBJ1-6	ASSEAHRDNSPLH
TRBV5-8	12	TRBJ2-2	ASSRRPNTGELF
TRBV7-2	11	TRBJ1-3	ASSGQGGNTIY
TRBV6-1	12	TRBJ2-3	ASSEAGYTDTQY
TRBV19	11	TRBJ1-5	ASSLGAVQPQH
TRBV5-6	14	TRBJ1-4	ASSLNFLATNEKLF
TRBV2	10	TRBJ1-1	ASSEIDRKAF
TRBV7-7	11	TRBJ1-5	ASSEGQNQPQH
TRBV11-2	13	TRBJ1-3	ASSSRFLRRDTIY
TRBV7-2	14	TRBJ2-7	ASSLAAGTSGRAEY
TRBV18	15	TRBJ1-1	ASSPQGGRSLNTEAF
TRBV28	13	TRBJ2-2	ASSPGTGRSGELF
TRBV28	12	TRBJ2-5	ASSLRGVQETQY
TRBV18	12	TRBJ1-2	ASSPPSSNYGYT
TRBV6-5	12	TRBJ2-7	ASSYKAGTGEQY
TRBV28	13	TRBJ1-1	ASSLLSLGQAEAF
TRBV28	14	TRBJ2-7	ASSLSLGGEGYEQY
TRBV5-1	12	TRBJ1-6	ASSPTGENSPLH
TRBV9	14	TRBJ1-6	ASSRTELPQGPPLH
TRBV6-1	10	TRBJ1-4	ASSRRIEKLF
TRBV5-1	11	TRBJ1-2	ASGSEGVGGYT
TRBV19	10	TRBJ2-1	ASSIVGRGQF
TRBV18	12	TRBJ2-7	ASSGTSGSYEQY
TRBV6-4	13	TRBJ2-1	ASSATSGGHNEQF